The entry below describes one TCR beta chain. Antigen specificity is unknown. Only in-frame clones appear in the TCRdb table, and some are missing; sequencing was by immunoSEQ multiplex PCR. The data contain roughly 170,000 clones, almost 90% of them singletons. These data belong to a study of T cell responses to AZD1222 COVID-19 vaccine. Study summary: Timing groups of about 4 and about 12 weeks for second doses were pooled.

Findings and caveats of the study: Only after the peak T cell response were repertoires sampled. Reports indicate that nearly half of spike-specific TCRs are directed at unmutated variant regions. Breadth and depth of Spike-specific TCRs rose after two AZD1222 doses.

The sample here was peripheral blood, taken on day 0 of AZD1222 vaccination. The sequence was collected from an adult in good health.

The CDR3 protein is CASSHREQETQYF. The CDR3 bases are TGTGCCAGCAGTCACAGGGAACAAGAGACCCAGTACTTC. This chain links TRBV28 with TRBJ2-5; a possible D gene is TRBD1 (6 bases). From germline, CDR1 is MDHEN and CDR2 SYDVKM. This CDR3 region has 13 residues. The V end was cut by 5 bases, the J end by 2 bases, with 9 bases between. The full variable domain, its missing parts supplied by reference TRBV28 and TRBJ2-5, is DVKVTQSSRYLVKRTGEKVFLECVQDMDHENMFWYRQDPGLGLRLIYFSYDVKMKEKGDIPEGYSVSREKKERFSLILESASTNQTSMYLCASSHREQETQYFGPGTRLLVL.